Listed below are T cell receptor beta chains from one sample, sequenced in a study of T cells in tuberculosis. This table comes from immunoSEQ multiplex PCR, and its TCRdb copy is limited to in-frame clones, with some not included. The profile shows 7,500 to 8,500 clones, approximately 95% of them singletons. Sequenced input: PBMCs. The receptor set was obtained from an adult with tuberculosis. The CDR3 runs from the conserved cysteine through the conserved F or W. D genes are given only for firm matches. The size of a clone is reported for some rows only, either as once, few or many, or as a class for expanded clones.

v_call	d_call	clone_size	j_call	cdr3_aa	cdr3_nt
TRBV7-6	.	.	TRBJ2-2	CASRGWTANTGELFF	TGTGCCAGCCGTGGGTGGACAGCGAACACCGGGGAGCTGTTTTTT
TRBV5-6	.	.	TRBJ2-1	CASSLAGRSFGFF	TGTGCCAGCAGCTTGGCCGGGAGAAGCTTCGGGTTCTTC
TRBV19	.	.	TRBJ2-1	CASSILASGTKFHNEQFF	TGTGCCAGTAGTATCCTCGCCTCCGGGACAAAGTTTCACAATGAGCAGTTCTTC
TRBV5-6	.	.	TRBJ1-2	CASSDPTAYGYTF	TGTGCCAGCAGCGACCCGACAGCCTATGGCTACACCTTC
TRBV19	TRBD2	.	TRBJ2-5	CASNPSGGRQETQYF	TGTGCCAGTAATCCTAGCGGGGGCCGGCAAGAGACCCAGTACTTC
TRBV9	.	once	TRBJ1-4	CASSSWSNEKLFF	TGTGCCAGCAGCTCCTGGAGTAATGAAAAACTGTTTTTT
TRBV5-3	TRBD2	.	TRBJ2-3	CARSIDPASGSVDTQYF	TGTGCCAGAAGCATTGACCCGGCTAGCGGGAGTGTAGATACGCAGTATTTT
TRBV30	.	.	TRBJ1-2	CAWSVGGGGGYTF	TGTGCCTGGAGCGTCGGCGGGGGAGGCGGCTACACCTTC
TRBV7-9	.	few	TRBJ2-7	CASSSRTSSYEQYF	TGTGCCAGCAGCTCTAGAACTAGCTCCTACGAGCAGTACTTC
TRBV29-1	TRBD1	.	TRBJ2-7	CSVELEWDRGRWEQYF	TGCAGCGTTGAACTCGAATGGGACAGGGGGCGGTGGGAGCAGTACTTC
TRBV9	TRBD1	.	TRBJ1-3	CASSRDSSSGNTIYF	TGTGCCAGCAGCCGGGACAGTAGCTCTGGAAACACCATATATTTT
TRBV5-1	TRBD1	once	TRBJ1-5	CASSLDGTGNQPQHF	TGCGCCAGCAGCTTGGATGGGACAGGCAATCAGCCCCAGCATTTT
TRBV5-1	TRBD1	.	TRBJ1-1	CASSLAPGGMNTEAFF	TGCGCCAGCAGCTTGGCACCAGGGGGCATGAACACTGAAGCTTTCTTT
TRBV19	.	.	TRBJ1-2	CASKIAGNYGYTF	TGTGCCAGTAAGATAGCGGGTAACTATGGCTACACCTTC
TRBV2	.	.	TRBJ2-1	CASSEAKSNEQFF	TGTGCCAGCAGTGAAGCGAAGAGCAATGAGCAGTTCTTC
TRBV11-2	TRBD2	.	TRBJ2-3	CASSYGLAGGPGTDTQYF	TGTGCCAGCAGCTATGGACTAGCGGGAGGGCCTGGCACAGATACGCAGTATTTT
TRBV9	TRBD2	.	TRBJ2-1	CASSKYTSGGTGERNEQFF	TGTGCCAGCAGCAAGTATACTAGCGGGGGAACGGGGGAGCGGAATGAGCAGTTCTTC
TRBV6-1	TRBD1	.	TRBJ2-3	CASSERDRAGDTQYF	TGTGCCAGCAGTGAAAGGGACAGGGCGGGTGATACGCAGTATTTT
TRBV9	.	.	TRBJ2-3	CASSVAHTDTQYF	TGTGCCAGCAGCGTAGCCCACACAGATACGCAGTATTTT
TRBV29-1	.	.	TRBJ1-2	CSVEDMRVYGYTF	TGCAGCGTTGAAGATATGCGGGTATATGGCTACACCTTC
TRBV5-1	TRBD2	.	TRBJ2-7	CASSNGRVSTSFVGSYEQYF	TGCGCCAGCAGTAATGGGAGGGTTTCAACTAGTTTTGTCGGCTCCTACGAGCAGTACTTC
TRBV25-1	TRBD2	.	TRBJ2-7	CASSGRGGLQDEQYF	TGTGCCAGCAGTGGGCGGGGGGGCCTTCAGGACGAGCAGTACTTC
TRBV7-6	.	.	TRBJ1-1	CASSLGGPTEAFF	TGTGCCAGCAGCTTAGGGGGGCCCACTGAAGCTTTCTTT
TRBV6-1	TRBD1	.	TRBJ1-2	CASSDLGQGANLYGYTF	TGTGCCAGCAGTGACTTGGGACAGGGGGCGAATTTGTATGGCTACACCTTC
TRBV7-8	TRBD1	.	TRBJ1-2	CASSLGGQGGLKREKHGYTF	TGTGCCAGCAGCTTAGGTGGACAGGGAGGGTTAAAACGGGAGAAGCATGGCTACACCTTC
TRBV6-5	TRBD1	.	TRBJ1-1	CASSYSIGGNTEAFF	TGTGCCAGCAGTTACTCGATAGGGGGCAACACTGAAGCTTTCTTT
TRBV19	TRBD2	.	TRBJ2-3	CASSSLAGNTDTQYF	TGTGCCAGTAGTTCACTAGCGGGGAACACAGATACGCAGTATTTT
TRBV6-1	.	.	TRBJ1-2	CASSEAVSGKYGYTF	TGTGCCAGCAGTGAAGCGGTGTCAGGGAAGTATGGCTACACCTTC
TRBV30	.	.	TRBJ1-2	CAWSLRLRGYTF	TGTGCCTGGAGCCTCCGGTTGAGGGGCTACACCTTC
TRBV27	.	once	TRBJ2-3	CASSSLLAERTDTQYF	TGTGCCAGCAGTTCGTTATTGGCCGAGAGGACAGATACGCAGTATTTT
TRBV5-1	.	.	TRBJ1-1	CASSLGQVNTEAFF	TGCGCCAGCAGCTTGGGTCAGGTGAACACTGAAGCTTTCTTT
TRBV30	TRBD1	.	TRBJ1-5	CALGGTGDQPQHF	TGTGCCTTAGGGGGGACAGGGGATCAGCCCCAGCATTTT
TRBV27	.	.	TRBJ1-4	CASRPAQRGEKLFF	TGTGCCAGCAGACCAGCTCAGCGGGGTGAAAAACTGTTTTTT
TRBV5-8	.	.	TRBJ2-1	CASSPLTSMYNEQFF	TGTGCCAGCAGCCCTCTGACAAGCATGTACAATGAGCAGTTCTTC
TRBV7-9	TRBD1	.	TRBJ2-5	CASSSGQGGARQETQYF	TGTGCCAGCAGCTCGGGACAGGGGGGGGCCCGCCAAGAGACCCAGTACTTC
TRBV5-1	.	.	TRBJ1-2	CASSWDNPNYGYTF	TGCGCCAGCAGCTGGGACAATCCTAACTATGGCTACACCTTC
TRBV4-2	.	.	TRBJ1-3	CASSQERPSGNTIYF	TGTGCCAGCAGCCAGGAGCGCCCTTCTGGAAACACCATATATTTT